What follows describes a single TCR beta chain. There is no known antigen for this receptor. Qualities for individual bases were not recorded, and no much larger clone is one base off. The sample comes from a study of breast tumors, draining lymph nodes, adjacent tissues (dated by TCRdb to the mid-2010s). Regarding the complete study: The study compared TCR beta repertoires across tumor, adjacent nontumor tissue and axillary lymph nodes from breast cancer patients. In human breast cancer, the study set out to assess how tumor, surrounding tissue and draining lymph node repertoires relate to one another and whether T cells might be exchanged between them. The paper's findings and limits, for the study overall: In luminal-like breast cancer, tumor and nontumor tissue repertoires resembled each other significantly more than in basal-like breast cancer. Tumor T-cell repertoires showed less diversity than lymph node repertoires and more diversity than nontumor tissue repertoires, and tumor T-cell repertoires showed preferential V and J gene usage. Rather than being directly demonstrated, the conclusion that tumor T cells originate in lymph nodes was presented as consistent with a hypothesis. The data were considered consistent with most tumor T cells being derived from the lymph node and subsequently expanding within tumor tissue.

Lymph node samples came from the axillary draining lymph nodes of breast cancer patients. The listed sequencing device is Illumina HiSeq 2000. TCR beta chain libraries were generated by multiplex PCR amplification. High-throughput sequencing was used to analyze the amplified TCR beta chain products. The public reads were quality trimmed at Q25 with fastp and then assembled into clones with MiXCR by TCRdb, keeping productive beta chains. Every distinct CDR3 protein forms one entry, paired with its most common genes and DNA. In this sample the table shows about 89,000 distinct CDR3 sequences, approximately 30% of which occur a single time. The ten top clones hold 8.1% of the sample. Deletion took 5 bases off V and 6 bases off J, with a span of 17 bases between the germline ends. CDR1 and CDR2, per the germline V gene (reference sequence), are LGHDT and YNNKEL. The CDR3 numbers 15 residues from cysteine through phenylalanine. Just the 45-base CDR3 DNA is kept, in frame starting at base 1.

The sequence links TRBV3-1 to TRBJ2-1, with the identity of the D gene unclear. The sample consisted of axillary lymph node tissue. This sequence was found in a female donor with breast cancer. Some clones in this sample may be carry-over from other donors' samples. The CDR3 here reads CASSSPGVGRNEQFF. The DNA reads TGTGCCAGCAGCTCCCCGGGCGTAGGTCGCAATGAGCAGTTCTTC.